This TCR beta chain came from a study of blood T cell repertoires in COVID-19. The method was immunoSEQ multiplex PCR; TCRdb's version includes in-frame clones alone and lacks a portion of them. Among hundreds of thousands of clones, about 82% were seen once, and the ten largest hold around 1.9%. Those who participated ranged in age from roughly 18 to 100 years and resided in about two dozen US areas. The V gene lost 5 bases and the J gene lost 2 bases, with 6 bases spanning the gap. The CDR3 covers 13 residues. Per the germline V gene, CDR1 is MNHEY and CDR2 is SVGAGI. This TCR was sampled from a woman aged 45-65 years who had recovered from COVID-19. The V gene is TRBV6-5, the J gene TRBJ2-2; no firm D call. Material: PBMCs or T cells enriched from blood (not recorded which). The CDR3 here is CASSPRNTGELFF. CDR3 nucleotides: TGTGCCAGCAGTCCGCGAAACACCGGGGAGCTGTTTTTT.